This TCR beta chain was observed in a study of blood T cells in healthy people across ages. There were at least 5.5 micrograms of total RNA extracted from every sample. This clonotype occurred once. The antigen is not known. Trimming stripped 2 bases from V and 2 bases from J, with 13 bases between. The CDR3 has 14 amino acids. Germline V gives CDR1 DFQATT, CDR2 SNEGSKA (reference sequence). General study findings and limits: TCR beta diversity correlated strongly with naive T cell percentage. When set beside aged donors, long-lived donors presented more naive CD4+ cells and higher diversity. Using unsorted PBMCs precluded a conclusive naive versus antigen-experienced comparison.

The authors ran a second PCR of 7 to 11 cycles using a sample-barcoded 5' primer and a J-beta primer mix. One entry per CDR3 protein results from TCRdb running MiXCR on the 5' RACE reads. The sample lists about 1 million distinct CDR3 sequences; less than 50% were seen once. Material for sequencing was blood. The gene calls are TRBV20-1 and TRBJ2-7; D may correspond to TRBD1 or TRBD2 (6 bases each). This clonotype was sampled from a woman aged 55-69 years in good health. In DNA form, the CDR3 reads TGCAGTGCTAGAACGGAGGGGGTCGCCTACGAGCAGTACTTC. It is translated as CSARTEGVAYEQYF.